The clone carrying this T cell receptor (beta chain) was recorded only once. Assay: immunoSEQ multiplex PCR; the TCRdb copy retains only in-frame clones and omits some. This repertoire shows 11,000 to 15,000 clones, around 74% found once; its top ten account for roughly 7.6%. The data stem from a study of graft-versus-host responses after intestinal transplantation. Across the whole study: Recipients received multivisceral, liver-intestinal, or isolated intestinal transplants. Each patient got anti-thymocyte globulin induction, then tacrolimus and steroids for roughly 3 years.

Graft samples were processed, releasing intraepithelial and lamina propria lymphocytes. The specimen comprised ileum tissue, sampled 16 days after intestinal transplant. The TCR originated in a human patient who received an intestinal transplant, so some T cells may come from the graft donor.

The CDR3 region is CASSVFGSYNEQFF. CDR3 coding DNA: TGCGCCAGCAGCGTCTTCGGCTCCTACAATGAGCAGTTCTTC. This sequence joins TRBV10-1 and TRBJ2-1; the D is unclear. Per the germline V gene, CDR1 is WNHNN and CDR2 is SYGVQD (reference sequence). This CDR3 comprises 14 residues. The germline V and J ends were trimmed by 6 bases and 0 bases, with 9 bases remaining between them.